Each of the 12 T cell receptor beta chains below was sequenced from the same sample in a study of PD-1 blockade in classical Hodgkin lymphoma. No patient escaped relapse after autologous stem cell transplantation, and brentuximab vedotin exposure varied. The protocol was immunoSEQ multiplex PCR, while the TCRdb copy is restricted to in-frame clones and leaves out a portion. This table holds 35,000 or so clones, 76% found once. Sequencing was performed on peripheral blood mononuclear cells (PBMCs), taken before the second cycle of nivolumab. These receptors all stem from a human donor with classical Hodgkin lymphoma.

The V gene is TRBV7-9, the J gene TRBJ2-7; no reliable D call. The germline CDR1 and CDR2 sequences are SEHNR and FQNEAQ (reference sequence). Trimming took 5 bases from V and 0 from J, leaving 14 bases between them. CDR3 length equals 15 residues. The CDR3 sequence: CASSVTDFGSYEQYF. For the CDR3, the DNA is TGTGCCAGCAGCGTTACAGATTTTGGCTCCTACGAGCAGTACTTC. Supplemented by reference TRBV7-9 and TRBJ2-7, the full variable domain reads DTGVSQNPRHKITKRGQNVTFRCDPISEHNRLYWYRQTLGQGPEFLTYFQNEAQLEKSRLLSDRFSAERPKGSFSTLEIQRTEQGDSAMYLCASSVTDFGSYEQYFGPGTRLTVT.

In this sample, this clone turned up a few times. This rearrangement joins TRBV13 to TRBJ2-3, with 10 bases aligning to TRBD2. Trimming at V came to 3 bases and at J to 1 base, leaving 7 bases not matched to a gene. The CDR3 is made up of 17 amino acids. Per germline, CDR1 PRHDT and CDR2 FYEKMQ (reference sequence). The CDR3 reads CASSFITGTSGTDTQYF. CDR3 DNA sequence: TGTGCCAGCAGCTTCATCACCGGGACTAGCGGCACAGATACGCAGTATTTT. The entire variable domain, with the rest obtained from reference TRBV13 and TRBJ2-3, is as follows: AAGVIQSPRHLIKEKRETATLKCYPIPRHDTVYWYQQGPGQDPQFLISFYEKMQSDKGSIPDRFSAQQFSDYHSELNMSSLELGDSALYFCASSFITGTSGTDTQYFGPGTRLTVL.

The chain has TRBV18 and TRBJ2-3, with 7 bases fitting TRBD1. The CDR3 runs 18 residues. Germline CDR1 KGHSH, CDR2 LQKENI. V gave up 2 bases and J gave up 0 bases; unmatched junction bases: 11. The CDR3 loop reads CASSPGDSPVPSTDTQYF. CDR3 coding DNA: TGTGCCAGCTCACCAGGGGACAGCCCCGTCCCCAGCACAGATACGCAGTATTTT.

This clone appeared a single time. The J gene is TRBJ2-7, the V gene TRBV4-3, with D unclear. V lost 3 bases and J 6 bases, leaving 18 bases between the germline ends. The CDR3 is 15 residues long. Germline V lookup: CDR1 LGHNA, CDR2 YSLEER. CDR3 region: CASSHEVSRAAEQYF. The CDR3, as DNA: TGCGCCAGCAGCCACGAAGTTTCCCGGGCCGCCGAGCAGTACTTC.

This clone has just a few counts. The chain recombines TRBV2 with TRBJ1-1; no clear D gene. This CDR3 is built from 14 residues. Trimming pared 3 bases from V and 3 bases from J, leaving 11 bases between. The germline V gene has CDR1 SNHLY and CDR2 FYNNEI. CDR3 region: CASSDPVDYTEAFF. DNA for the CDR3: TGTGCCAGCAGTGACCCTGTGGATTACACTGAAGCTTTCTTT.

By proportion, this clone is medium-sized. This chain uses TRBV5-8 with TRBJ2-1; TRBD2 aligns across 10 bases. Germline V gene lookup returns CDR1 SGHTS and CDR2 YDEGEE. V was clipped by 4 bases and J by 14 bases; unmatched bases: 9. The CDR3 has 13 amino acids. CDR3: CASSTERGGDEFF. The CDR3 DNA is TGTGCCAGCAGCACAGAGCGGGGGGGAGATGAGTTCTTC.

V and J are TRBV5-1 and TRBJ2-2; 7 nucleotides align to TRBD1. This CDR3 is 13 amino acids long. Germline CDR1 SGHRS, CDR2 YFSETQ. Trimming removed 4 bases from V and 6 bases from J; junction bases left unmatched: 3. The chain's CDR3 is CASSPGQPGELFF. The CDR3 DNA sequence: TGCGCCAGCAGCCCGGGACAGCCCGGGGAGCTGTTTTTT.

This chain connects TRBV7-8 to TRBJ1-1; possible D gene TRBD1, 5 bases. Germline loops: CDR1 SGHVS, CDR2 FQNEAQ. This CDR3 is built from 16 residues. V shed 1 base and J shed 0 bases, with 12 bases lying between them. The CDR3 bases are TGTGCCAGCAGCTTAGAATTGGGACGGGTGAACACTGAAGCTTTCTTT. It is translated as CASSLELGRVNTEAFF.

CDR3 amino acids: CASTEDRGGNTIYF. The CDR3 coding sequence is TGTGCCAGCACCGAAGACAGGGGTGGAAACACCATATATTTT. This sequence joins TRBV6-5 and TRBJ1-3, with 8 positions matching TRBD1. The CDR3 has 14 amino acids. The ends lost 7 bases at V and 3 bases at J; junction bases unmatched: 5. Germline V CDR1 and CDR2: MNHEY, SVGAGI.

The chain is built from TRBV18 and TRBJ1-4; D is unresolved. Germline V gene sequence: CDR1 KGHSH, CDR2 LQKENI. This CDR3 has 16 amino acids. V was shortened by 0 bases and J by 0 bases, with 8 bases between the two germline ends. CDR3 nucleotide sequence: TGTGCCAGCTCACCACCGGCACTTTCAACTAATGAAAAACTGTTTTTT. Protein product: CASSPPALSTNEKLFF.

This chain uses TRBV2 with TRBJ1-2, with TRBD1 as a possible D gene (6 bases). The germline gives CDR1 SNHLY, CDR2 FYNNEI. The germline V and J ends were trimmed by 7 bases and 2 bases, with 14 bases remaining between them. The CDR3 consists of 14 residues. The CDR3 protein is CASKARGSNYGYTF. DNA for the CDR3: TGTGCCAGCAAGGCCAGGGGCTCGAACTATGGCTACACCTTC.

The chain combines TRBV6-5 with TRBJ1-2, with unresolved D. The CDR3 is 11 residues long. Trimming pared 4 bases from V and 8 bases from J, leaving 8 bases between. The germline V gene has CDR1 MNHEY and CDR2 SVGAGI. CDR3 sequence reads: CASSSPHGYTF. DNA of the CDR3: TGTGCCAGCAGTTCCCCGCACGGCTACACCTTC.